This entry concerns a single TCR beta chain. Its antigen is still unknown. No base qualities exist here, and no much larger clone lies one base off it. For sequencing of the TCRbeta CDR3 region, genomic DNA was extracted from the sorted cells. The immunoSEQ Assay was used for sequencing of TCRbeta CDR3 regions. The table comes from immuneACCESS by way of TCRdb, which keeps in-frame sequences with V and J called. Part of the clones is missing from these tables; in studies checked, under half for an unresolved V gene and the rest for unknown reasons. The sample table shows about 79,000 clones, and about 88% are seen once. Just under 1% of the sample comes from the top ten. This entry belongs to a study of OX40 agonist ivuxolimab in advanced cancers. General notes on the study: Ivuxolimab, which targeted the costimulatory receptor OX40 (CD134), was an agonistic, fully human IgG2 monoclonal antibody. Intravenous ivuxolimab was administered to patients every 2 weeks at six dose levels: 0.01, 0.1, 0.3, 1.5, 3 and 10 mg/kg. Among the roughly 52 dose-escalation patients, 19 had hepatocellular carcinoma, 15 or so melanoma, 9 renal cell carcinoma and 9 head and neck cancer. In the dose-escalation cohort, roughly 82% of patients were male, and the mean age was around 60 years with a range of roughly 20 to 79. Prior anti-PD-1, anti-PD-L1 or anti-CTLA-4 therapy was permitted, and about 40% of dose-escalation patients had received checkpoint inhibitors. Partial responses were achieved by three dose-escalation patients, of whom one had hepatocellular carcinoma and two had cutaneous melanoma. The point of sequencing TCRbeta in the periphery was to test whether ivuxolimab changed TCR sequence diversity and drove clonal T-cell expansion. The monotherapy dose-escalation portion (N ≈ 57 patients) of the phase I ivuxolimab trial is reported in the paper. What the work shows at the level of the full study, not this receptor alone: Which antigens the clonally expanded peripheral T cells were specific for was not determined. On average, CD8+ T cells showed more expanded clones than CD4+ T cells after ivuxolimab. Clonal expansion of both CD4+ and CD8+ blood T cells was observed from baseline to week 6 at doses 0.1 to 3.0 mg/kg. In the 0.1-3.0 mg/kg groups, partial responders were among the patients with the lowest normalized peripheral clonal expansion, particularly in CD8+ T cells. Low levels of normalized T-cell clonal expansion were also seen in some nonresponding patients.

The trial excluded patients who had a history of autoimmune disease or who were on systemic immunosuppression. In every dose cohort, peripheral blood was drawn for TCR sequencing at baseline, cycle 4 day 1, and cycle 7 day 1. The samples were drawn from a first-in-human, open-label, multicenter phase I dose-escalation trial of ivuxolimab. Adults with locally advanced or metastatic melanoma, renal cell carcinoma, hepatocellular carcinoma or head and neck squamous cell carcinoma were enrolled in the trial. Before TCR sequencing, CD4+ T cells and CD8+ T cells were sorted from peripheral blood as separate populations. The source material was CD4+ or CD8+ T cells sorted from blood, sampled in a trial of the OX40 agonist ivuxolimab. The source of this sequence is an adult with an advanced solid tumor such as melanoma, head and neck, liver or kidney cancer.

The CDR3 protein is CASRGGNTEAFF. The DNA is as follows: TGTGCCAGCAGGGGGGGGAACACTGAAGCTTTCTTT. The sequence is built from TRBV2 and TRBJ1-1, with a weak D call of TRBD1 (5 bases match). Trimming removed 6 bases from V and 1 base from J, leaving 6 bases between the germline ends. Spanning cysteine to phenylalanine, the CDR3 consists of 12 amino acids. Only the CDR3 part of the read is kept: 36 bases, read in frame from the first base. CDR1 and CDR2 (SNHLY, FYNNEI) derive from the germline V gene.